Shown below are 25 T cell receptor beta chains from a single sample sequenced in a study of T cells expressing NK-cell markers. TCRdb re-called the 5' RACE reads and shows each CDR3 protein once, DNA omitted. The repertoire table contains about 540,000 distinct CDR3 sequences. Sequencing input: blood T cells: a sorted CD56 or NKG2C T cell subset, CD4+ or CD8+ T cells, or bulk PBMC T cells (not recorded which). These receptors were taken from a man between 18 and 35 years old in good health.

The chain joins TRBV7-8 to TRBJ2-2; TCRdb lists TRBD1, though no DNA is available to test this call. The germline V gene encodes CDR1 SGHVS and CDR2 FQNEAQ. This CDR3 region has 16 residues. CDR3 region: CASSRPPDRNTGELFF.

The chain joins TRBV6-1 to TRBJ2-5; TCRdb names TRBD1, which stays unverified in the absence of DNA. The CDR3 is made up of 14 amino acids. CDR1 is MNHNS, CDR2 SASEGT, per germline. The chain's CDR3 is CASMGTRGLETQYF.

V usage is TRBV6-5 and J usage is TRBJ1-4; the TRBD1 assignment by TCRdb is unverifiable without DNA. CDR1 and CDR2 from the germline V gene are MNHEY and SVGAGI. The CDR3 length is 15 residues. The CDR3 here is CASSNVDRGNEKLFF.

V usage is TRBV30 and J usage is TRBJ2-5; checking the TCRdb D call of TRBD2 is not possible without DNA. Germline lookup yields CDR1 GTSNPN and CDR2 SVGIG (reference sequence). The CDR3 covers 15 residues. The CDR3 is CAWSALAGVRETQYF.

This chain uses TRBV5-5 with TRBJ2-3. CDR1 is SGHKS, CDR2 YYEKEE, per germline (reference sequence). The CDR3 is made up of 16 amino acids. CDR3 region: CASSFGFPTPTDTQYF.

The chain is built from TRBV20-1 and TRBJ2-5; the TCRdb D gene call, TRBD2, has no DNA to confirm it. CDR3 size: 19 residues. The V gene's germline CDR1 is DFQATT and CDR2 SNEGSKA (reference sequence). The CDR3 spells CSARPRGRAGGYIQETQYF.

The chain combines TRBV7-9 with TRBJ2-1; TCRdb gives TRBD2 as the D gene, but with no DNA this cannot be confirmed. Germline CDR1 and CDR2: SEHNR and FQNEAQ (reference sequence). This CDR3 spans 12 amino acids. The CDR3 is CASSGGVHEQFF.

The gene calls are TRBV7-2 and TRBJ2-7; TCRdb gives TRBD1 as the D gene, but with no DNA this cannot be confirmed. There are 14 residues in the CDR3. The germline gives CDR1 SGHTA, CDR2 FQGNSA. The CDR3: CASSLGTGIHEQYF. The full variable domain, completed using reference TRBV7-2 and TRBJ2-7, is GAGVSQSPSNKVTEKGKDVELRCDPISGHTALYWYRQSLGQGLEFLIYFQGNSAPDKSGLPSDRFSAERTGGSVSTLTIQRTQQEDSAVYLCASSLGTGIHEQYFGPGTRLTVT.

This chain's CDR3 is CATNPPGTGEGNTIYF. The rearrangement uses TRBV28 and TRBJ1-3; lacking DNA, the TRBD1 call made by TCRdb goes unchecked. The germline V gene has CDR1 MDHEN and CDR2 SYDVKM. The CDR3 is made up of 16 amino acids.

The chain recombines TRBV12-3 or TRBV12-4 with TRBJ1-1; the D call from TCRdb, TRBD1, cannot be confirmed without DNA. The CDR3 contains 17 residues. The CDR3 here is CASQMRGGQGLSTEAFF.

The chain couples TRBV4-1 to TRBJ2-5; TCRdb picks TRBD2, but there is no DNA to check that call. The CDR3 is made up of 18 amino acids. The germline gives CDR1 MGHRA, CDR2 YSYEKL. The CDR3 here is CASSQVGALQRIQETQYF.

The chain links TRBV7-3 to TRBJ2-1. CDR3 length equals 14 residues. Germline loops: CDR1 SGHTA, CDR2 FQGTGA. This CDR3 reads CASSPSDTNNEQFF.

V is TRBV11-2 and J is TRBJ2-5; TCRdb picks TRBD1, but there is no DNA to check that call. Germline CDR1 reads SGHAT; CDR2 reads FQNNGV. This CDR3 is 16 amino acids long. CDR3 amino acids: CASSLGSGGAEETQYF.

The gene calls are TRBV10-3 and TRBJ1-1. The CDR3 runs to 13 residues. Germline V gene lookup returns CDR1 ENHRY and CDR2 SYGVKD. CDR3 loop: CATRRSTDAEAFF.

This rearrangement joins TRBV12-3 or TRBV12-4 to TRBJ2-2; TCRdb selects TRBD1, and the lack of DNA leaves this call unchecked. This CDR3 is 15 amino acids long. The CDR3 is CASSPTGAGTGELFF.

This chain links TRBV7-9 with TRBJ2-3. Germline-derived CDR1 and CDR2 are SEHNR and FQNEAQ (reference sequence). CDR3 size: 12 residues. The CDR3 sequence: CASSLEGLSQYF.

V is TRBV5-1 and J is TRBJ1-6. This CDR3 is 13 amino acids long. Per germline, CDR1 SGHRS and CDR2 YFSETQ. The CDR3 region is CASSRTFNSPLHF. The full variable domain, rest sourced from reference TRBV5-1 and TRBJ1-6, is KAGVTQTPRYLIKTRGQQVTLSCSPISGHRSVSWYQQTPGQGLQFLFEYFSETQRNKGNFPGRFSGRQFSNSRSEMNVSTLELGDSALYLCASSRTFNSPLHFGNGTRLTVT.

The chain links TRBV10-1 to TRBJ2-2. Germline CDR1 and CDR2: WNHNN and SYGVQD (reference sequence). The CDR3 consists of 14 residues. CDR3: CASSESTSPRELFF.

V gene TRBV7-6 combines with J gene TRBJ2-1; TCRdb's D call of TRBD1 is untestable without DNA. Per germline, CDR1 SGHVS and CDR2 FNYEAQ. The CDR3 loop spans 18 amino acids. The CDR3 reads CASSFTTGGEISYNEQFF.

The chain has TRBV10-3 and TRBJ2-7; TCRdb picks TRBD1, but there is no DNA to check that call. The CDR3 totals 15 residues. CDR1 is ENHRY, CDR2 SYGVKD, per germline. CDR3 sequence: CAISESGDRSYEQYF.

V is TRBV15 and J is TRBJ2-1. Germline CDR1 is LNHNV and CDR2 is YYDKDF (reference sequence). There are 12 residues in the CDR3. Here the CDR3 reads CATRAIPTEQFF.

The gene calls are TRBV29-1 and TRBJ2-7; the D call of TRBD2 rests on TCRdb alone, since no DNA is present to check it. This CDR3 comprises 15 residues. The V gene's germline CDR1 is SQVTM and CDR2 ANQGSEA. CDR3 residues: CSALPAGSGSYEQYF.

This chain links TRBV15 with TRBJ1-5; the D gene TCRdb calls, TRBD1, cannot be checked with no DNA. Germline lookup yields CDR1 LNHNV and CDR2 YYDKDF (reference sequence). CDR3 length: 13 amino acids. CDR3 sequence: CATSSLLGQARHF.

The rearrangement uses TRBV5-1 and TRBJ2-1; the TRBD2 assignment by TCRdb is unverifiable without DNA. Germline loops: CDR1 SGHRS, CDR2 YFSETQ. CDR3 length equals 13 residues. The CDR3: CASSPGTSEGQFF.

V is TRBV13 and J is TRBJ2-3; TCRdb's assignment of TRBD1 cannot be checked, as there is no DNA. Germline CDR1 PRHDT, CDR2 FYEKMQ (reference sequence). The length of the CDR3 is 16 residues. The CDR3 sequence: CASSSLGETLTDTQYF.